These T cell receptor beta chains were read from a single sample in a study of blood T cells in healthy people across ages. MiXCR was run by TCRdb on the 5' RACE reads, yielding one entry per CDR3 protein. The repertoire has fewer than 1.5 million distinct CDR3 sequences, roughly 45% of them found once; the top ten carry 7% to 9.5%. Sequenced material: blood. These TCRs come from a woman between 18 and 29 years old in good health. Both conserved end residues are part of each CDR3. A D gene is named only where the DNA matches it firmly. Size is omitted from some rows. Given values are once, few, many or a class for expanded clones.

size | D | J | V | CDR3 | DNA
- | - | TRBJ2-7 | TRBV19 | CASSGTGRSPYEQYF | TGTGCCAGCTCGGGAACAGGGCGCTCTCCCTACGAGCAGTACTTC
- | - | TRBJ2-1 | TRBV7-9 | CASSLHGGGLGDNEQFF | TGTGCCAGCAGCCTCCACGGGGGCGGACTAGGGGACAATGAGCAGTTCTTC
few | - | TRBJ2-7 | TRBV7-3 | CASSLMVSGTFSYEQYF | TGTGCCAGCAGCTTAATGGTTTCGGGGACATTCTCCTACGAGCAGTACTTC
- | - | TRBJ2-5 | TRBV7-8 | CASSSLGAHGAKETQYF | TGTGCCAGCAGTTCCCTCGGGGCCCACGGGGCTAAAGAGACCCAGTACTTC
- | TRBD1 | TRBJ2-3 | TRBV20-1 | CSASPSDRGTDTLYF | TGCAGTGCTAGTCCCTCGGACAGGGGAACAGATACGCTGTATTTT
- | - | TRBJ2-5 | TRBV4-1 | CASSSSQLYQETQYF | TGCGCCAGCAGTTCCTCCCAGCTGTACCAAGAGACCCAGTACTTC
few | - | TRBJ1-1 | TRBV20-1 | CSAVRGGPEAFF | TGCAGTGCTGTCCGCGGAGGACCTGAAGCTTTCTTT
few | - | TRBJ2-1 | TRBV7-8 | CASSLVPMGNEQFF | TGTGCCAGCAGCTTAGTCCCCATGGGCAATGAGCAGTTCTTC
few | - | TRBJ1-2 | TRBV13 | CASSLGRQGVKYGYTF | TGTGCCAGCAGCTTAGGCCGGCAGGGAGTTAAATATGGCTACACCTTC
few | - | TRBJ2-5 | TRBV12-3/TRBV12-4 | CASSFWSQETQYF | TGTGCCAGCAGTTTCTGGTCGCAAGAGACCCAGTACTTC
- | - | TRBJ1-5 | TRBV6-2/TRBV6-3 | CASRQGAGSGNQPQHF | TGTGCCAGCAGACAGGGTGCGGGATCGGGCAATCAGCCCCAGCATTTT